This TCR beta chain was obtained from a study of STAT5B mutations in CD4+ large granular lymphocyte leukemia. For this clone: Its antigen remains unidentified.

Sequenced by immunoSEQ multiplex PCR; TCRdb stores in-frame clones only, minus some. The table shows roughly 48,000 clones, with 70% occurring only once. V dropped 7 bases and J dropped 4 bases, with 17 bases sitting between them. This CDR3 is built from 15 residues. Looked up from germline, CDR1 is LNHDA and CDR2 is SQIVND (reference sequence). Notes on the study in general: CD4-sorted patient repertoires seemed more clonal than healthy CD4+ repertoires.

The chain employs TRBV19 and TRBJ1-5; D unresolved. The clonotype comes from a human donor in good health. The sequenced sample consisted of CD4+ T cells from blood buffy coats. The CDR3 loop is CASTPHPPENQPQHF. Written as DNA, the CDR3 is TGTGCCAGTACCCCCCACCCCCCCGAGAATCAGCCCCAGCATTTT.